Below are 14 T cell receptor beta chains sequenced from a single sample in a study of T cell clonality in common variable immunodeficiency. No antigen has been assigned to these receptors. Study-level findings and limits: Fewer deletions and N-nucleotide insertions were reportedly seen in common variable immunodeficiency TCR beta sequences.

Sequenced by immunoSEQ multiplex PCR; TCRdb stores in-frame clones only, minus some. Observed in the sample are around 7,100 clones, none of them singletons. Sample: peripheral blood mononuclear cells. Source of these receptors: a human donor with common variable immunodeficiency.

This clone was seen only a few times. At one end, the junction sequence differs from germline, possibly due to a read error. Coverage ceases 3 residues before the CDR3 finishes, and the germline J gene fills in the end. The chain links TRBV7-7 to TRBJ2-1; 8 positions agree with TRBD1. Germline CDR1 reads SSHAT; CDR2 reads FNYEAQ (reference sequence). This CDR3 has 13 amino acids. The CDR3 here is CASSLDRENEQFF. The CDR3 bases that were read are TGTGCTAGCAGCTTGGACAGGGAGAATGAG.

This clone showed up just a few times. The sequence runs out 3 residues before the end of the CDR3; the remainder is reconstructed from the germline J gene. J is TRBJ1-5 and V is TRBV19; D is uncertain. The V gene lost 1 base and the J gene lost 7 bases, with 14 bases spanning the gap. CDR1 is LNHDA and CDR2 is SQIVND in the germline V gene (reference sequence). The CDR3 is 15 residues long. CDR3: CASSIAHSSLQPQHF. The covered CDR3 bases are TGTGCCAGTAGTATAGCTCACAGCAGCCTGCAGCCC. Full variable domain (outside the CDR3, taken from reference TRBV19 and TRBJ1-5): DGGITQSPKYLFRKEGQNVTLSCEQNLNHDAMYWYRQDPGQGLRLIYYSQIVNDFQKGDIAEGYSVSREKKESFPLTVTSAQKNPTAFYLCASSIAHSSLQPQHFGDGTRLSIL.

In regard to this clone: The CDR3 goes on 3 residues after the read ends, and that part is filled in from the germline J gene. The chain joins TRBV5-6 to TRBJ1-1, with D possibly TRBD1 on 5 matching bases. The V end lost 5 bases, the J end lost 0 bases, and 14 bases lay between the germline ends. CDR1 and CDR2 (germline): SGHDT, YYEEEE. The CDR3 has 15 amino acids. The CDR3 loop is CASRGLRELNTEAFF. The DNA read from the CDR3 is TGTGCCAGCAGAGGCCTCAGGGAGTTGAACACTGAA.

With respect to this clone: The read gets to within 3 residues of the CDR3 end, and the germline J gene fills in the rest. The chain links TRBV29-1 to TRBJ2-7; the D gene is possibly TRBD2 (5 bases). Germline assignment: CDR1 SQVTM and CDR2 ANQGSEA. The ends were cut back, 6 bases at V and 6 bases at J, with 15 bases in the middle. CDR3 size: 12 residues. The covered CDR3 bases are TGCAGCGTCCGAGTGTCGGGGATCGAG. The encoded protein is CSVRVSGIE. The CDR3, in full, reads CSVRVSGIEQYF.

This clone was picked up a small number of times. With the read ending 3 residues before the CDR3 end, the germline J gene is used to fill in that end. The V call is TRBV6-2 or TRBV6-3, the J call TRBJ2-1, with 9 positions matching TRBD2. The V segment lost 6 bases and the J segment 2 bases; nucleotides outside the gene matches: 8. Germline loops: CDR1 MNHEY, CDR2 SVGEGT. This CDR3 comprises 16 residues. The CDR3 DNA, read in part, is TGTGCCAGCAGACGTAGCGGGAGAAGAACCTACAATGAG. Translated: CASRRSGRRTYNE. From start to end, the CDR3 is CASRRSGRRTYNEQFF.

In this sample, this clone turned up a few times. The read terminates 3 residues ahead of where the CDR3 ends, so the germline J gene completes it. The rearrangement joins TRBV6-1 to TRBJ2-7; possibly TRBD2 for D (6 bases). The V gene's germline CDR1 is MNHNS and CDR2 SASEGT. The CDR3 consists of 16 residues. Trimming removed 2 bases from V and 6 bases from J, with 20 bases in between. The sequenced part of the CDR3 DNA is TGTGCCAGCAGTGAAAGGGTTTACGAACCACTAGCCGAG. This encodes CASSERVYEPLAE. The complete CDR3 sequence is CASSERVYEPLAEQYF.

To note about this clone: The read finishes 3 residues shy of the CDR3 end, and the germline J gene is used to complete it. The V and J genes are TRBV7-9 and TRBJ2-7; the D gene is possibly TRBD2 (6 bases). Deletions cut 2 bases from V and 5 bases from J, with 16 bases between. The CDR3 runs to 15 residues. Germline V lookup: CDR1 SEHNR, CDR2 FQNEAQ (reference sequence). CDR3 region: CASSLRGPAGNEQYF. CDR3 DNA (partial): TGTGCCAGCAGCTTAAGAGGGCCCGCGGGAAACGAG.

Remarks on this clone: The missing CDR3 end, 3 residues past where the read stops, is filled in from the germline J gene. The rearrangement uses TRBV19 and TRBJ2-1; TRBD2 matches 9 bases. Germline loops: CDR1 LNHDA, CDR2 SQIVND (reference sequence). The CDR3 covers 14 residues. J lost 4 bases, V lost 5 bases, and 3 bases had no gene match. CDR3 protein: CASSLAGDYNEQFF. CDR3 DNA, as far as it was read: TGTGCCAGTAGTTTAGCGGGGGATTACAATGAG. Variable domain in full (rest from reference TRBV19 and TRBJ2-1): DGGITQSPKYLFRKEGQNVTLSCEQNLNHDAMYWYRQDPGQGLRLIYYSQIVNDFQKGDIAEGYSVSREKKESFPLTVTSAQKNPTAFYLCASSLAGDYNEQFFGPGTRLTVL.

CDR3 loop: CAGAQRERYNEQFF. Partial CDR3 DNA: TGTGCCGGTGCTCAGCGGGAGAGATACAATGAG. The rearrangement links TRBV7-9 to TRBJ2-1; 8 bases fit TRBD2. Read data end 3 residues before the CDR3 end; the end is taken from the germline J gene. V lost 11 bases, J lost 4 bases, and 10 bases stayed unmatched. The CDR3 is made up of 14 amino acids. Germline loops: CDR1 SEHNR, CDR2 FQNEAQ (reference sequence).

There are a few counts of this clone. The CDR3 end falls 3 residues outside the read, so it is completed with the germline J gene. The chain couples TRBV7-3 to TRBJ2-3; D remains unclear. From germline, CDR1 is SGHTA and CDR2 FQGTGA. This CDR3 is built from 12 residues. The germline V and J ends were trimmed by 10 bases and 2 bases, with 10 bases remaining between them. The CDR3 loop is CATPSPTDTQYF. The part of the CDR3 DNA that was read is TGTGCCACCCCGTCCCCCACAGATACG.

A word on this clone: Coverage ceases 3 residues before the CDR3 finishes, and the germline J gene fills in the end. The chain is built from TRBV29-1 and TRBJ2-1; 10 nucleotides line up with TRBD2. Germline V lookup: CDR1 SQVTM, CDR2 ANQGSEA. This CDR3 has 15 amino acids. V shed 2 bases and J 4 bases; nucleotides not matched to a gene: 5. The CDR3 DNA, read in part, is TGCAGCGTTGAACTCGGACTAGCGGCTTACAATGAG. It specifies CSVELGLAAYNE. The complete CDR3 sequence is CSVELGLAAYNEQFF.

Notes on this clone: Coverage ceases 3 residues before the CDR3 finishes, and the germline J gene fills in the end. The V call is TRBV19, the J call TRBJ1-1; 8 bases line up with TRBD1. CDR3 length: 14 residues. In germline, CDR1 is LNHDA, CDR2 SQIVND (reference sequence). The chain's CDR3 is CASRTGAAFGKAFF. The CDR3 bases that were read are TGTGCCAGTAGGACAGGGGCGGCCTTCGGGAAA.

The covered CDR3 bases are TGTGCCAGTAGTCCGAACTTGGGCCCC. The encoded protein is CASSPNLGP. The whole CDR3 reads CASSPNLGPLHF. The chain joins TRBV19 to TRBJ1-6; D remains ambiguous. Read coverage stops 3 residues before the CDR3 terminus; the germline J gene supplies the remainder. CDR3 length: 12 residues. Germline CDR1 reads LNHDA; CDR2 reads SQIVND (reference sequence).

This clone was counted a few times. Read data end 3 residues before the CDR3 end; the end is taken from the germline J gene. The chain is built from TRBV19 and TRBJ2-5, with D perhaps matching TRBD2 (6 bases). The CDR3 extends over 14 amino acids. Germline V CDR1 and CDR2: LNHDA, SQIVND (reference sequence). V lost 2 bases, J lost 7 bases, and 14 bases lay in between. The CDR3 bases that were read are TGTGCCAGTAGTATAAGTGGGGGGACCGGGACC. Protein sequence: CASSISGGTGT. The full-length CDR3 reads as CASSISGGTGTQYF.